This TCR beta chain derives from a study of cytomegalovirus exposure and HLA in healthy donors. Across the study: Earlier findings included more than 95 million unique TCR beta sequences obtained from 150 million to 200 million T cells.

Concerning this clone: What it recognizes is unknown.

Findings of the study overall: A later analysis found most CMV-associated TCR beta chains apparently HLA-restricted.

PCR used 60 Vbeta primers and 13 Jbeta primers. Profiled with immunoSEQ multiplex PCR; TCRdb holds only in-frame clones, not every one. The sample holds 98,000 or so clones, around 73% seen once. At sampling all donors were nominally healthy, likely with unrecorded immune exposures. The sequencing sample was made of PBMCs. This receptor was taken from a woman in her thirties or forties in good health and CMV-seronegative.

The CDR3 is CASTGRDSYEQYF. In nucleotides, the CDR3 is TGTGCCAGCACAGGCAGGGACAGTTACGAGCAGTACTTC. The rearrangement uses TRBV19 and TRBJ2-7, with 7 bases that match TRBD1. Germline V lookup: CDR1 LNHDA, CDR2 SQIVND (reference sequence). The CDR3 spans 13 residues. V was clipped by 9 bases and J by 4 bases; unmatched bases: 9.